This TCR beta chain stems from a study of T cell changes during pregnancy in multiple sclerosis. Some clones are missing from TCRdb's copy, which holds only in-frame ones; the method was immunoSEQ multiplex PCR. Among around 100,000 clones, approximately 94% were seen once, and the ten largest hold 1% to 1.5%. Per the germline V gene, CDR1 is GTSNPN and CDR2 is SVGIG (reference sequence). Trimming cost V 2 bases and J 6 bases, with 13 bases left between them. The CDR3 has 13 residues. The sequence derives from a female donor with multiple sclerosis, enrolled in a pregnancy study. The chain is built from TRBV30 and TRBJ1-2; D is unresolved. The input for sequencing was peripheral blood, taken in the second trimester of pregnancy. CDR3 in DNA: TGTGCCTGGAGTTCCCGGGCGAGGGATGGCTACACCTTC. Amino acids: CAWSSRARDGYTF. The whole variable domain, remainder taken from reference TRBV30 and TRBJ1-2, is SQTIHQWPATLVQPVGSPLSLECTVEGTSNPNLYWYRQAAGRGLQLLFYSVGIGQISSEVPQNLSASRPQDRQFILSSKKLLLSDSGFYLCAWSSRARDGYTFGSGTRLTVV.